This TCR beta chain emerged from a study of shared clonotypes between healthy human individuals. In this sample, this clone turned up once. Sorted-subset replicate PCRs used 200 ng of genomic DNA. This amount corresponded to some 32,000 T cell genomes. Sequencing was performed with immunoSEQ multiplex PCR; in TCRdb, only in-frame clones are kept and a portion is missing. The data hold roughly 1.4 million clones, with approximately 98.5% observed a single time. Germline V gene sequence: CDR1 LGHNA, CDR2 YSLEER. V was trimmed by 1 base and J by 2 bases, leaving 11 bases between them. The CDR3 contains 15 residues.

This sequence originates from a man aged 30 to 39 in good health. V and J are TRBV4-3 and TRBJ2-5; D is perhaps TRBD1 or TRBD2 (5 bases each). The sequenced sample was naive CD4+ T cells sorted from blood. Indicated subset: CD45RA+ positively selected. CDR3 DNA: TGCGCCAGCAGCCAAGCGGGACGGTTTCAAGAGACCCAGTACTTC. This gives the protein CASSQAGRFQETQYF.